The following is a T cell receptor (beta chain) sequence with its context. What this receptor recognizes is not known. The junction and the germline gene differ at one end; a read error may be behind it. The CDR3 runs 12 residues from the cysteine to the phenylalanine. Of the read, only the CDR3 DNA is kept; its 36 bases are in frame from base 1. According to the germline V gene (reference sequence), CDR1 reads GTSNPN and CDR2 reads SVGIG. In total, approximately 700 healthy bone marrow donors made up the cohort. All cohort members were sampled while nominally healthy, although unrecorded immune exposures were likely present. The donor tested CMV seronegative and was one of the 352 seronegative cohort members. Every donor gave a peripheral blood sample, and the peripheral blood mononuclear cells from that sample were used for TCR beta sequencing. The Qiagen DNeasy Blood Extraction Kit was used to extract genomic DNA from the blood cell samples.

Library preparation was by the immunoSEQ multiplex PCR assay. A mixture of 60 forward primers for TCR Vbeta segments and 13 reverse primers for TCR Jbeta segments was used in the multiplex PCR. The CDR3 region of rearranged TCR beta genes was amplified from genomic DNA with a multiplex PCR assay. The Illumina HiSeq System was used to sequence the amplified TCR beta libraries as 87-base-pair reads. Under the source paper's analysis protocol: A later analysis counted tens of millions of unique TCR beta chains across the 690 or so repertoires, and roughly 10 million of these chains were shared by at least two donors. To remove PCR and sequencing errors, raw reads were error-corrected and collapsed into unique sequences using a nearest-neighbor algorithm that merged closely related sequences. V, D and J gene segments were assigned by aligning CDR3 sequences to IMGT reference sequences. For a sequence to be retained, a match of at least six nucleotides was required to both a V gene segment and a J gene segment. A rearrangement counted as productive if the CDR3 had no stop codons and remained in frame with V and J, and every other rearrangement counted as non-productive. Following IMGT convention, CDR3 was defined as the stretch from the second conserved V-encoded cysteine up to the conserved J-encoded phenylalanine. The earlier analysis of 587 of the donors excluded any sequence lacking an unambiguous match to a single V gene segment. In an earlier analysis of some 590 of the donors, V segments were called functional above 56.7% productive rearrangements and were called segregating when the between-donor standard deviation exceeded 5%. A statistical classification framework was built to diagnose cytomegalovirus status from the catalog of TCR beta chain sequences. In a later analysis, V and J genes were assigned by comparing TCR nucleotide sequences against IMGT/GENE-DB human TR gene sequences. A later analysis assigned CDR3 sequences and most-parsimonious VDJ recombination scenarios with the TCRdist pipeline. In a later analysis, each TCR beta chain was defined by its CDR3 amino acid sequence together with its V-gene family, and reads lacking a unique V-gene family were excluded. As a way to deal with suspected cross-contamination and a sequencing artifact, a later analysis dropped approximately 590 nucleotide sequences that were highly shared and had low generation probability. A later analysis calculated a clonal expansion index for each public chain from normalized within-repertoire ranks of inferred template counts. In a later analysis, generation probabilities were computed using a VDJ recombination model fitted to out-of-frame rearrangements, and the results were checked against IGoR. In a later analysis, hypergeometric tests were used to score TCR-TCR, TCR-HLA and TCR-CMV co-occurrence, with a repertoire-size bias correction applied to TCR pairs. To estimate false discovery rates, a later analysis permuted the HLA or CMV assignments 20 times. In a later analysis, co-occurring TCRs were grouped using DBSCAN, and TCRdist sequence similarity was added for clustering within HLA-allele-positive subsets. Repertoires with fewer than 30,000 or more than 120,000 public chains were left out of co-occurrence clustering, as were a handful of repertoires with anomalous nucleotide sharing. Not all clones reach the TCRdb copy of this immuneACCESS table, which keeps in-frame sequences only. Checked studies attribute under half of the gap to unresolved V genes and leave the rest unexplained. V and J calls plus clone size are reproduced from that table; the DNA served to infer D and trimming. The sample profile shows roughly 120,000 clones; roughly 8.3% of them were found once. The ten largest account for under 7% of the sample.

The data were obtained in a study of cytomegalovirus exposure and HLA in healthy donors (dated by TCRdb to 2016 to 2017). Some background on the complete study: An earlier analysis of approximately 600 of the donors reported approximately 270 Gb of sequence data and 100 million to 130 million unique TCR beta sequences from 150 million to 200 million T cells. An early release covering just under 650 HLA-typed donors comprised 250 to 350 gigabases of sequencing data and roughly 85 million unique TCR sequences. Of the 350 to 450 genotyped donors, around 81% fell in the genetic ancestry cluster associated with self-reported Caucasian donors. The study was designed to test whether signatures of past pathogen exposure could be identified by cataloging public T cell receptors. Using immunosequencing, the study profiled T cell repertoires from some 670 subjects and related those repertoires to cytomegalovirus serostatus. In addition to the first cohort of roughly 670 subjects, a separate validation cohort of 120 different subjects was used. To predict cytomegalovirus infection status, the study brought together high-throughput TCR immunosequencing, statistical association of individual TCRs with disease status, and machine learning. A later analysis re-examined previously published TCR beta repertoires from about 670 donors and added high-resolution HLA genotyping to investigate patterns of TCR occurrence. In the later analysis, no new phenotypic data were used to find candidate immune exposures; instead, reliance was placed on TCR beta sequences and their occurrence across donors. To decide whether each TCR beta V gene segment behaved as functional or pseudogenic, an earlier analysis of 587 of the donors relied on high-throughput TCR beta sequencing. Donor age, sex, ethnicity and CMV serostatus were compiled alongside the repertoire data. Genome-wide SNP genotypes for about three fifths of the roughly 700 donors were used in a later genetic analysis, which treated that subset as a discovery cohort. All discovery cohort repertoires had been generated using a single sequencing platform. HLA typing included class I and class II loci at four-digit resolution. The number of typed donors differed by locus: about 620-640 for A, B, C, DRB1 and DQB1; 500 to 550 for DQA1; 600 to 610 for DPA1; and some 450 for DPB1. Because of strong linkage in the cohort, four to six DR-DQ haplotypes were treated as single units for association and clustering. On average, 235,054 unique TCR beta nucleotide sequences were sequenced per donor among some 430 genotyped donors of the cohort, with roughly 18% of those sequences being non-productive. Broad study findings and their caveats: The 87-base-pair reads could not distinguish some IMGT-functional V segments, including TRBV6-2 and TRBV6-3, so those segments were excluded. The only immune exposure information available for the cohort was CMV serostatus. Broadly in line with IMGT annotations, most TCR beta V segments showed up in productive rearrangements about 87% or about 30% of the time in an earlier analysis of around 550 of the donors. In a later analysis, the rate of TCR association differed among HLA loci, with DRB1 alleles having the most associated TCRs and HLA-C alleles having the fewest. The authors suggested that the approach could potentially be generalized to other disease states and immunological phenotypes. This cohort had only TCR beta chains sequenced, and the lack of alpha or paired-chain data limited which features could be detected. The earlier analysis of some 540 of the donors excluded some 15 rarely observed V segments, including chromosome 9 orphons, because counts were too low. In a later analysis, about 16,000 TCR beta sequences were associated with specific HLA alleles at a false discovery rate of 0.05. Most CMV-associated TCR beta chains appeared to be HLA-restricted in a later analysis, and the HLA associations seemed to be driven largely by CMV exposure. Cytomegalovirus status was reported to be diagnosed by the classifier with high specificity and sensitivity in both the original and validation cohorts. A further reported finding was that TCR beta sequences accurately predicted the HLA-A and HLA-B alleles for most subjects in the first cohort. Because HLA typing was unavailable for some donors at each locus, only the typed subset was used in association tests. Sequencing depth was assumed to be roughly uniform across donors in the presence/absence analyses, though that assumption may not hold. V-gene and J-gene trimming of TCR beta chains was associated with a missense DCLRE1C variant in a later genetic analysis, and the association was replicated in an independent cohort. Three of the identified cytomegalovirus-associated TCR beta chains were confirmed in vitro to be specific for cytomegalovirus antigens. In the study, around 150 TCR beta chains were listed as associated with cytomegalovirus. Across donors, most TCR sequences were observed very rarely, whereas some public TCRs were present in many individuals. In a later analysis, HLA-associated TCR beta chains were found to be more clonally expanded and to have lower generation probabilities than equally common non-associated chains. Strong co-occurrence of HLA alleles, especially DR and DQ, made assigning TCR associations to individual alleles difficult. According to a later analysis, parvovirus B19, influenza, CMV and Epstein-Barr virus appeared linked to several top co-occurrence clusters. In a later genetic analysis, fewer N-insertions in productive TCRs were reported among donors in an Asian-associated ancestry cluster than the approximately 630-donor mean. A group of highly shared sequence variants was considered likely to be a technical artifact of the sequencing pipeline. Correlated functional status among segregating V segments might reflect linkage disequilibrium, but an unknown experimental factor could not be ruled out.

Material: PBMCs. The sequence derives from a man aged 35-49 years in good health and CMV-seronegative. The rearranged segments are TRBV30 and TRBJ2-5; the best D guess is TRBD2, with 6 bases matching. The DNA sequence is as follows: TGTGCATGGAGTCTGGGCCGGGAGAACCAGTACTTC. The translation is CAWSLGRENQYF.